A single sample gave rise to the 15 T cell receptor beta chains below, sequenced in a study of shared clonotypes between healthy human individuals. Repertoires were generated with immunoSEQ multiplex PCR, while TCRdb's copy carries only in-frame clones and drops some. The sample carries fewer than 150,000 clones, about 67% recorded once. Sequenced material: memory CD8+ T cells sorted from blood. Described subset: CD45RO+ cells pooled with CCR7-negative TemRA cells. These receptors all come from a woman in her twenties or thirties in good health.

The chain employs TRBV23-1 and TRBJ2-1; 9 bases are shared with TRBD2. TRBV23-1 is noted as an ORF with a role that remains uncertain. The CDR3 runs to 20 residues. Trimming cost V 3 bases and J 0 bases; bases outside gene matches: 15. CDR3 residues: CASSQGLAGTTRNSYNEQFF. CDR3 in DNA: TGCGCCAGCAGTCAGGGGCTAGCGGGGACGACAAGGAACTCCTACAATGAGCAGTTCTTC.

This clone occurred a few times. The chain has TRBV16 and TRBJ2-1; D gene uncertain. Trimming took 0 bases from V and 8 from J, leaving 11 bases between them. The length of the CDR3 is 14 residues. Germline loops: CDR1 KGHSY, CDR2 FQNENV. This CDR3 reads CASSQSSQYHEQFF. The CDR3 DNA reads TGTGCCAGCAGCCAATCGAGCCAGTATCATGAGCAGTTCTTC.

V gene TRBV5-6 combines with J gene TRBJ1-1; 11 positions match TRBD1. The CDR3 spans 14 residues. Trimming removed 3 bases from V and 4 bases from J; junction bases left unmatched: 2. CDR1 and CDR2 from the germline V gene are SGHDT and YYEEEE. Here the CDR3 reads CASSSGQGATEAFF. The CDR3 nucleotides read TGTGCCAGCAGCTCTGGACAGGGGGCCACTGAAGCTTTCTTT.

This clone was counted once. CDR3 amino acids: CASSPGGREETQYF. CDR3 DNA sequence: TGTGCCAGCTCACCAGGGGGGCGCGAAGAGACCCAGTACTTC. The chain joins TRBV18 to TRBJ2-5, with D perhaps TRBD1 or TRBD2 (6 bases each). The CDR3 covers 14 residues. V was trimmed by 2 bases and J by 3 bases, leaving 10 bases between them. Germline V gene lookup returns CDR1 KGHSH and CDR2 LQKENI.

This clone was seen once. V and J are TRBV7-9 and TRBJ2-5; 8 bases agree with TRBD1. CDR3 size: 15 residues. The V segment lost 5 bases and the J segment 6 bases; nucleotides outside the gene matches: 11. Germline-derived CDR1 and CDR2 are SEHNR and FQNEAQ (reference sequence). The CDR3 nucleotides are TGTGCCAGCAGCGAAGGGGCAGGGGGCAAGAAGACCCAGTACTTC. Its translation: CASSEGAGGKKTQYF.

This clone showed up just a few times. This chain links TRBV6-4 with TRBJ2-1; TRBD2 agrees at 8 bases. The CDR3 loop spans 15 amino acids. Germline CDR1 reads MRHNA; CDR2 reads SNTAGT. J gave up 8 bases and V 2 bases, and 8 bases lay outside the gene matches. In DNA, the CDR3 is TGTGCCAGCAGTGACAAAGCGGGAGTTCCGTATGAGCAGTTCTTC. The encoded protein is CASSDKAGVPYEQFF.

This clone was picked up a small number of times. The CDR3 DNA reads TGTGCCAGCAGTGAATCGGCAGGGTTCTCCTACGAGCAGTACTTC. It specifies CASSESAGFSYEQYF. The J gene is TRBJ2-7, the V gene TRBV25-1, with D possibly being TRBD1 (5 bases). V dropped 1 base and J dropped 0 bases, with 10 bases sitting between them. The length of the CDR3 is 15 residues. Germline values: CDR1 MGHDK, CDR2 SYGVNS.

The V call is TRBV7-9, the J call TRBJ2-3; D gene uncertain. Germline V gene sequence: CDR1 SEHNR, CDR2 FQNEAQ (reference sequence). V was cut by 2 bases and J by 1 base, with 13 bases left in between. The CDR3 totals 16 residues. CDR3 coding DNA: TGTGCCAGCAGCTTATACGGATCTGAAGGCACAGATACGCAGTATTTT. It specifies CASSLYGSEGTDTQYF.

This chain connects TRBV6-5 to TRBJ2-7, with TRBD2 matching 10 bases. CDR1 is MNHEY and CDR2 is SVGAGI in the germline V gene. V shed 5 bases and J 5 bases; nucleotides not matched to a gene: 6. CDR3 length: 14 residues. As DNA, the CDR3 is TGTGCCAGCAGTGCGGGACTAGCGACTGACGAGCAGTACTTC. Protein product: CASSAGLATDEQYF.

The CDR3 protein is CASVGTAAYEQYF. DNA of the CDR3: TGTGCCAGCGTCGGCACGGCCGCCTACGAGCAGTACTTC. The chain recombines TRBV2 with TRBJ2-7; D gene unclear. Germline V lookup: CDR1 SNHLY, CDR2 FYNNEI. Trimming pared 8 bases from V and 2 bases from J, leaving 13 bases between. The CDR3 sequence is 13 residues long.

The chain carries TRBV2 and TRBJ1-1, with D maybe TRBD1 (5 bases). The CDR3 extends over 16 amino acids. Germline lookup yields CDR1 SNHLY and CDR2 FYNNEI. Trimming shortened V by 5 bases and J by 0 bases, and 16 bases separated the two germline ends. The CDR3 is CASSYLEGQLNTEAFF. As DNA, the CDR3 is TGTGCCAGCAGTTACCTGGAGGGGCAGCTGAACACTGAAGCTTTCTTT.

CDR3 nucleotide sequence: TGTGCCAGCAGCCAAGATAACTGGGGGGGCGATGAGCAGTTCTTC. It encodes CASSQDNWGGDEQFF. V and J are TRBV14 and TRBJ2-1; D might be TRBD2 (7 bases). Trimming removed 0 bases at V and 8 bases at J, with 14 bases between. The germline gives CDR1 SGHDN, CDR2 FVKESK. The CDR3 runs to 15 residues.

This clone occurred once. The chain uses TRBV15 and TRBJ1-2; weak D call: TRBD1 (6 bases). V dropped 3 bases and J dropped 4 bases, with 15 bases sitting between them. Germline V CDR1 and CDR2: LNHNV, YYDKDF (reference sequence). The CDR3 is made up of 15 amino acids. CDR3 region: CATSSPEGGGYGYTF. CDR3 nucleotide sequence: TGTGCCACCAGCAGTCCCGAGGGGGGTGGCTATGGCTACACCTTC.

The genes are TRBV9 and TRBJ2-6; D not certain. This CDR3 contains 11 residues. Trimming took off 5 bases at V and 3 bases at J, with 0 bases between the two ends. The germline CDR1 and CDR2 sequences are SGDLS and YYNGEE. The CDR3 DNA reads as TGTGCCAGCAGTGGGGCCAACGTCCTGACTTTC. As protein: CASSGANVLTF.

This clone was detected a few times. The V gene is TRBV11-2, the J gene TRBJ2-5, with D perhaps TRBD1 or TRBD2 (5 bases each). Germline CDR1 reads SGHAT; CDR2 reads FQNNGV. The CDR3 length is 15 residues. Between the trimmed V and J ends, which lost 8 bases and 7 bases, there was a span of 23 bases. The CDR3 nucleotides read TGTGCCAGCTCAAGGGGTCGGGCCGGGGTCGGGACCCAGTACTTC. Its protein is CASSRGRAGVGTQYF.